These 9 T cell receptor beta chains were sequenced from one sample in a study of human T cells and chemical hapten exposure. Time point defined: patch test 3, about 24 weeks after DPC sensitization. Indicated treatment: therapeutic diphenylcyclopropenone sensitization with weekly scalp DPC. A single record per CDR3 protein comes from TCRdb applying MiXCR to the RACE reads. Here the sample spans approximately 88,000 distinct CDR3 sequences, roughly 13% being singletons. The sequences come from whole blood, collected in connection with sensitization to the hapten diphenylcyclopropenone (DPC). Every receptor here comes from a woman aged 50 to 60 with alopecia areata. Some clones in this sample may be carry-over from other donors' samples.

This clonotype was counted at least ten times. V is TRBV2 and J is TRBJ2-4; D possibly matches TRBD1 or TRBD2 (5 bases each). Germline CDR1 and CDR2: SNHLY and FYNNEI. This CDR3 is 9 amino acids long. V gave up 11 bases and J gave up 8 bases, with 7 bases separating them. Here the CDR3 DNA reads TGTGCCCGAGGGGACATTCAGTACTTC. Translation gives CARGDIQYF.

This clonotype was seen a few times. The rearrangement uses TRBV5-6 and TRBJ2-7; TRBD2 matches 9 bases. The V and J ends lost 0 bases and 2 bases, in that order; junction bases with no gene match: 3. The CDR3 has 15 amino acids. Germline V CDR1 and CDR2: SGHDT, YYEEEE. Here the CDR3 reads CASSLGRGRAYEQYF. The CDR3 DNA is TGTGCCAGCAGCTTGGGTCGCGGGAGGGCCTACGAGCAGTACTTC.

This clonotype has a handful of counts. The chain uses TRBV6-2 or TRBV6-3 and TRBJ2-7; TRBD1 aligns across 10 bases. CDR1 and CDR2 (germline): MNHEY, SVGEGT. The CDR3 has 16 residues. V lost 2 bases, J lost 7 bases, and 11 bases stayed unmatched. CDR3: CASSYGGTGAIREQYF. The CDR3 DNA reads TGTGCCAGCAGTTACGGGGGGACAGGGGCCATTCGGGAGCAGTACTTC.

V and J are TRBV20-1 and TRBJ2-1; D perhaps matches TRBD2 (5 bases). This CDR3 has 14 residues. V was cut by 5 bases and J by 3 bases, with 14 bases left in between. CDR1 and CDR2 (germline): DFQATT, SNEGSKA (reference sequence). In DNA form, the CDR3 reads TGCAGTGCTGCTGGACTTCAAAGCTACAATGAGCAGTTCTTC. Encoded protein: CSAAGLQSYNEQFF.

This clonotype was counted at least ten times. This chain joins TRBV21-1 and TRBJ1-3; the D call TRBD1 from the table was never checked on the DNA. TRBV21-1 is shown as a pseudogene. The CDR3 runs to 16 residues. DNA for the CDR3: TGTGCCAGCAGCACCGACAGGGTCGATTCTGGAAACACCATATATTTT. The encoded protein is CASSTDRVDSGNTIYF.

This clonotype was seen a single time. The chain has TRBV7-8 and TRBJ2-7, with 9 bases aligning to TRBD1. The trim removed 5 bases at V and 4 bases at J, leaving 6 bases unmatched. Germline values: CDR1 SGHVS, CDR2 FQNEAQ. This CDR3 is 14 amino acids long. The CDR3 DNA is TGTGCCAGCAGCCCATCCGGGACAGGGTACGAGCAGTACTTC. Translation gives CASSPSGTGYEQYF.

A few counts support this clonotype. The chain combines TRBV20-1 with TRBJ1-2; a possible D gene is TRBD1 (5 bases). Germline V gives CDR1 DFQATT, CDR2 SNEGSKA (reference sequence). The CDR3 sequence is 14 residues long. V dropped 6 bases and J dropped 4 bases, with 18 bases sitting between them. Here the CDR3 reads CSASDRGLLYGYTF. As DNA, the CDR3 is TGCAGTGCCAGTGACAGAGGGCTCCTCTATGGCTACACCTTC.

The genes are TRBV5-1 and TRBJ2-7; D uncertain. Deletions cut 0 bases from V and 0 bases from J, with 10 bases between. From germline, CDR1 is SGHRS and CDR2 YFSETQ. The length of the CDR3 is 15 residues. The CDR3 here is CASSLDPRSSYEQYF. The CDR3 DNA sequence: TGCGCCAGCAGCTTGGACCCCAGGAGCTCCTACGAGCAGTACTTC.

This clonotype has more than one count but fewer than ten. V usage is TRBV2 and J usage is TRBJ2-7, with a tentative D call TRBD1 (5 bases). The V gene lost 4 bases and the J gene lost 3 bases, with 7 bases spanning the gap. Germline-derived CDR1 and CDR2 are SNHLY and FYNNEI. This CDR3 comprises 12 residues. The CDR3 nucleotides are TGTGCCAGCAGTGCCCAGGGCTACGAGCAGTACTTC. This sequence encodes CASSAQGYEQYF.